This TCR beta chain was recovered during a study of cytotoxic CD8 clonotypes in ibrutinib-treated CLL. Data came from immunoSEQ multiplex PCR; TCRdb stores just in-frame clones and leaves some out. The sample records 28,000 or so clones, 62% being singletons. Libraries of TCR beta were made from 1.5 to 2 micrograms of genomic DNA that came from cryopreserved PBMCs. The study, taken as a whole, reports: Public clonotypes were seen rarely and were contracted or stable on treatment.

In the case of this clone: Its antigen remains unknown.

The CDR3 is 16 amino acids. V shed 1 base and J 4 bases; nucleotides not matched to a gene: 3. Germline V lookup: CDR1 SGHNT, CDR2 YENEEA. The TCR originated in a human donor with chronic lymphocytic leukemia. This specimen was PBMCs, taken before ibrutinib treatment. The rearrangement joins TRBV11-3 to TRBJ2-7, with TRBD2 matching 14 bases. In nucleotides, the CDR3 is TGTGCCAGCAGCTTAGGAGGGACTAGCGGGAGTTACGAGCAGTACTTC. It encodes CASSLGGTSGSYEQYF.